This T cell receptor (beta chain) comes out of a study of T-cell reconstitution after alpha-beta-depleted transplantation in children. A library of TCRbeta sequences, prepared with unique molecular identifiers, was generated. TCRdb reanalysed the PCR reads using MiXCR and keeps one entry per CDR3 protein. The sample lists some 550,000 distinct CDR3 sequences; approximately 16% were seen once. This clonotype was counted only a few times. CDR1 MNHEY and CDR2 SVGAGI come from the germline V gene. This CDR3 contains 16 residues. The trim removed 2 bases at V and 2 bases at J, leaving 3 bases unmatched. The specimen comprised PBMCs from the stem cell graft donor, sampled from the stem cell graft. This clonotype was obtained from a human donor who donated a stem cell graft to a child with acute lymphoblastic leukemia. This chain connects TRBV6-5 to TRBJ2-6; TRBD1 agrees at 7 bases. The CDR3 reads CASSYTDRAGANVLTF. In DNA, the CDR3 is TGTGCCAGCAGTTACACCGACAGGGCTGGGGCCAACGTCCTGACTTTC.